This section outlines one TCR beta chain sequence together with its context. Its binding antigen is unknown. No qualities accompany the bases; no much larger clone lies one base away. Libraries were made using the immunoSEQ multiplex PCR assay. The multiplex PCR relied on a mix of 60 forward primers for TCR Vbeta segments and 13 reverse primers for TCR Jbeta segments. The CDR3 region of rearranged TCR beta genes was amplified from genomic DNA by a multiplex PCR assay. Amplified TCR beta libraries were sequenced as 87-base-pair reads on the Illumina HiSeq System. The authors' analysis ran thus. In a later analysis, 80 million or so unique TCR beta chains were counted across the approximately 620 repertoires, and roughly 10 million of these chains were shared by at least two donors. Raw reads were error-corrected and collapsed into unique sequences with a nearest-neighbor algorithm that merged closely related sequences to remove PCR and sequencing errors. To assign V, D and J gene segments, CDR3 sequences were aligned to IMGT reference sequences. For a sequence to be retained, a match of at least six nucleotides to both a V gene segment and a J gene segment was required. Rearrangements were called productive when the CDR3 lacked stop codons and stayed in frame with V and J; all others were non-productive. Following IMGT convention, CDR3 was defined as the stretch from the second conserved V-encoded cysteine to the conserved J-encoded phenylalanine. The earlier analysis of 500 to 600 of the donors excluded sequences that lacked an unambiguous match to a single V gene segment. An earlier analysis of about 600 of the donors called V segments functional above 56.7% productive rearrangements and segregating when the between-donor standard deviation exceeded 5%. A statistical classification framework was built for diagnosing cytomegalovirus status from the catalog of TCR beta chain sequences. In a later analysis, V and J genes were assigned by comparing TCR nucleotide sequences against IMGT/GENE-DB human TR gene sequences. The TCRdist pipeline was used in a later analysis to assign CDR3 sequences and most-parsimonious VDJ recombination scenarios. In a later analysis, each TCR beta chain was defined by its CDR3 amino acid sequence together with its V-gene family, and reads lacking a unique V-gene family were excluded. A later analysis removed roughly 590 highly shared, low-generation-probability nucleotide sequences to deal with suspected cross-contamination and a sequencing artifact. In a later analysis, a clonal expansion index was calculated for each public chain from normalized within-repertoire ranks of inferred template counts. A later analysis computed generation probabilities with a VDJ recombination model fitted to out-of-frame rearrangements, and checked the results against IGoR. Hypergeometric tests were used in a later analysis to score TCR-TCR, TCR-HLA and TCR-CMV co-occurrence, with a repertoire-size bias correction applied to the TCR pairs. False discovery rates were estimated in a later analysis by permuting HLA or CMV assignments 20 times. In a later analysis, co-occurring TCRs were grouped using DBSCAN, and TCRdist sequence similarity was added for clustering within HLA-allele-positive subsets. Repertoires with fewer than 30,000 or more than 120,000 public chains, plus five repertoires with anomalous nucleotide sharing, were excluded from co-occurrence clustering. TCRdb carries this immuneACCESS record with in-frame sequences only. Its versions omit some clonotypes, under half of them owing to an unresolved V gene in the studies checked, with the rest unexplained. The V and J calls and clone size are taken from that table; D and trimming were inferred from the DNA. Recorded for this sample are around 150,000 clones; 60% to 70% of them occurred a single time. Around 7.1% of the sample lies in the top ten.

This sample was taken from a study of cytomegalovirus exposure and HLA in healthy donors (dated 2017 in TCRdb). About the investigation overall: An earlier analysis of roughly 500 of the donors reported 276 Gb of sequence data and 95 million to 140 million unique TCR beta sequences obtained from about 179 million T cells. Roughly 300 gigabases of sequencing data and some 85 million unique TCR sequences were included in an early release covering roughly 600 HLA-typed donors. Among the roughly 400 genotyped donors, 75% to 90% belonged to the genetic ancestry cluster associated with self-reported Caucasian donors. The study aimed to test whether signatures of past pathogen exposure could be identified by cataloging public T cell receptors. The study used immunosequencing to profile the T cell repertoires of approximately 640 subjects and linked those repertoires to cytomegalovirus serostatus. Along with the roughly 670-subject first cohort, a separate validation cohort of over a hundred different subjects was used. To predict cytomegalovirus infection status, the study brought together high-throughput TCR immunosequencing, statistical association of individual TCRs with disease status, and machine learning. A later analysis re-analyzed previously published TCR beta repertoires from approximately 700 donors and added high-resolution HLA genotyping to study TCR occurrence patterns. In the later analysis, no new phenotypic data were used to find candidate immune exposures; instead, reliance was placed on TCR beta sequences and their occurrence across donors. An earlier analysis of around 640 of the donors used high-throughput TCR beta sequencing to judge whether each TCR beta V gene segment behaved as functional or pseudogenic. Donor age, sex, ethnicity and CMV serostatus were collected together with the repertoire data. A later genetic analysis took genome-wide SNP genotypes for about 65% of the roughly 670 donors and used that subset as a discovery cohort. Every discovery cohort repertoire had been produced on one sequencing platform. Both class I and class II loci were covered by HLA typing, at four-digit resolution. The number of typed donors differed by locus: 629-630 for A, B, C, DRB1 and DQB1; some 500 for DQA1; 600 to 610 for DPA1; and some 430 for DPB1. Roughly 5 DR-DQ haplotypes were handled as single units for association and clustering because linkage in the cohort was strong. On average, about 240,000 unique TCR beta nucleotide sequences were sequenced per donor among some 420 genotyped donors of the cohort, with roughly 18% of those sequences being non-productive.

Study-wide conclusions, independent of this receptor: Correlated functional status among segregating V segments might reflect linkage disequilibrium, but an unknown experimental factor could not be ruled out. A few of the identified cytomegalovirus-associated TCR beta chains were confirmed in vitro to be specific for cytomegalovirus antigens. According to a later analysis, parvovirus B19, influenza, CMV and Epstein-Barr virus appeared linked to several top co-occurrence clusters. The cohort was sequenced for TCR beta chains only, and without alpha or paired-chain data the features that could be detected were limited. Because counts were too low, about 17 rarely observed V segments, including chromosome 9 orphons, were excluded from the earlier analysis of around 640 of the donors. In the study, around 160 TCR beta chains were listed as associated with cytomegalovirus. It was suggested by the authors that the approach could potentially be generalized to other disease states and immunological phenotypes. The sequencing pipeline was judged likely to have produced a cluster of highly shared sequence variants as a technical artifact. In an earlier analysis of a few hundred of the donors, most TCR beta V segments were observed in productive rearrangements about 87% or about 30% of the time, broadly matching IMGT annotations. A further reported finding was that TCR beta sequences accurately predicted the HLA-A and HLA-B alleles for most subjects in the first cohort. According to a later analysis, most CMV-associated TCR beta chains appeared to be HLA-restricted, and the HLA associations seemed to be driven largely by CMV exposure. Immune exposure information for the cohort was limited to CMV serostatus. The classifier was reported to diagnose cytomegalovirus status with high specificity and sensitivity in both the original and validation cohorts. In a later genetic analysis, fewer N-insertions in productive TCRs were reported among donors in an Asian-associated ancestry cluster than the 666-donor mean. In a later analysis, HLA-associated TCR beta chains were found to be more clonally expanded and to have lower generation probabilities than equally common non-associated chains. A later analysis associated around 16,000 TCR beta sequences with specific HLA alleles at a false discovery rate of 0.05. In a later analysis, the rate of TCR association differed among HLA loci, with DRB1 alleles having the most associated TCRs and HLA-C alleles having the fewest. Assigning TCR associations to individual alleles was difficult when HLA alleles, especially DR and DQ, strongly co-occurred. While some public TCRs were present in many individuals, most TCR sequences turned up only very rarely across donors. HLA typing was unavailable for some donors at each locus, so association tests used only the typed subset. In a later genetic analysis, a missense DCLRE1C variant was associated with V-gene and J-gene trimming of TCR beta chains, and the association was replicated in an independent cohort. Presence/absence analyses assumed roughly uniform sequencing depth across donors, an assumption that may not hold.

In total, more than 500 healthy bone marrow donors made up the cohort. All cohort members were sampled while nominally healthy, although unrecorded immune exposures were likely present. The donor was CMV seropositive and was included in the group of about 290 seropositive cohort members. A peripheral blood sample was provided by each donor, and peripheral blood mononuclear cells were used for TCR beta sequencing. Genomic DNA was extracted from the blood cell samples with the Qiagen DNeasy Blood Extraction Kit. The TCR originated in an older woman in good health and CMV-seropositive. Sequencing was done on a sample of PBMCs.

The CDR3 region reads CASSPQRRGQPQHF. The DNA reads as follows: TGTGCCAGCTCACCACAGCGAAGGGGTCAGCCCCAGCATTTT. The chain is encoded by TRBV18 joined to TRBJ1-5; TRBD1 is perhaps the D gene, given 5 matching bases. Trimming removed 1 base from V and 6 bases from J, leaving 10 bases between the germline ends. There are 14 amino acids in the CDR3, from cysteine to phenylalanine inclusive. Only the CDR3 DNA is retained, 42 bases long and in frame from the first base. CDR1 and CDR2 (KGHSH, LQKENI) derive from the germline V gene.